The clone carrying this T cell receptor beta chain was picked up many times. The authors amplified TCR beta CDR3 regions from RNA transcripts. HTBI-primed first-round RT-PCR preceded second-round multiplex PCR. Via MiXCR, TCRdb re-called the multiplex PCR reads, giving one row per CDR3 protein. Found here are around 1.1 million distinct CDR3 sequences, about 38% of them singletons; the top ten hold approximately 12%. CDR3 size: 13 residues. CDR1 LNHDA and CDR2 SQIVND come from the germline V gene (reference sequence). V was shortened by 6 bases and J by 3 bases, with 12 bases between the two germline ends. This entry is derived from a study of Graves' ophthalmopathy and Graves' hyperthyroidism.

The TCR comes from an adult man with Graves' hyperthyroidism. The sequencing sample was made of peripheral blood or thyroid tissue (not recorded which). The chain links TRBV19 to TRBJ2-7; a possible D gene is TRBD2 (5 bases). CDR3 residues: CASSPGVLYEQYF. The CDR3 nucleotides are TGTGCCAGTAGCCCCGGGGTTCTCTACGAGCAGTACTTC.